Shown below are 13 T cell receptor beta chains from a single sample sequenced in a study of blood T cell repertoires in COVID-19. Sequenced by immunoSEQ multiplex PCR; TCRdb stores in-frame clones only, minus some. The sample includes 250,000 to 400,000 clones, approximately 90% of them seen just once. Sequenced input: peripheral blood. The receptors here all came from a woman in her twenties or thirties with COVID-19, enrolled during active disease.

This chain connects TRBV7-6 to TRBJ1-6; a weak D match, TRBD1 (5 bases). Germline loops: CDR1 SGHVS, CDR2 FNYEAQ. The CDR3 is 15 amino acids. V shed 5 bases and J shed 7 bases, with 15 bases lying between them. The CDR3: CASSARQSGNSPLHF. CDR3 DNA: TGTGCCAGCAGCGCCAGACAGTCGGGCAATTCACCCCTCCACTTT.

This chain connects TRBV2 to TRBJ1-2; the D gene is possibly TRBD1 (6 bases). V was pared by 5 bases and J by 0 bases, with 13 bases between. Germline CDR1 and CDR2: SNHLY and FYNNEI. This CDR3 has 15 residues. CDR3 nucleotide sequence: TGTGCCAGCAGTTCCGGGACAAATGCTAACTATGGCTACACCTTC. The encoded protein is CASSSGTNANYGYTF.

The chain employs TRBV30 and TRBJ1-5; D gene ambiguous. The CDR3 is made up of 14 amino acids. CDR1 and CDR2 (germline): GTSNPN, SVGIG (reference sequence). Trimming removed 0 bases at V and 6 bases at J, with 12 bases between. The CDR3 sequence is CAWSVRGSIQPQHF. CDR3 sequence (DNA): TGTGCCTGGAGTGTACGTGGCAGTATTCAGCCCCAGCATTTT.

The chain combines TRBV11-3 with TRBJ2-7; 7 bases match TRBD1. Germline V gene sequence: CDR1 SGHNT, CDR2 YENEEA. The CDR3 runs to 16 residues. V was pared by 5 bases and J by 2 bases, with 12 bases of the junction left unmatched. CDR3 coding DNA: TGTGCCAGCAGCCAACCGAGGACAGGCGCGACCTACGAGCAGTACTTC. Residues: CASSQPRTGATYEQYF. Filled out from reference TRBV11-3 and TRBJ2-7, the complete variable domain reads EAGVVQSPRYKIIEKKQPVAFWCNPISGHNTLYWYLQNLGQGPELLIRYENEEAVDDSQLPKDRFSAERLKGVDSTLKIQPAELGDSAVYLCASSQPRTGATYEQYFGPGTRLTVT.

The chain links TRBV6-5 to TRBJ1-2, with 8 bases fitting TRBD1. The germline gives CDR1 MNHEY, CDR2 SVGAGI. The V and J ends lost 6 bases and 8 bases, in that order; junction bases with no gene match: 5. The CDR3 sequence is 12 residues long. The CDR3 reads CASSRQGSGYTF. The CDR3 DNA sequence: TGTGCCAGCAGCAGACAGGGGAGCGGCTACACCTTC.

The J gene is TRBJ2-5, the V gene TRBV12-5, with 8 bases that match TRBD1. CDR3 length equals 16 residues. Germline V gene lookup returns CDR1 LGHNT and CDR2 FRNRAP. Trimming took 1 base from V and 5 from J; bases not matched to a gene: 9. DNA for the CDR3: TGTGCTAGTGGTTTGGCAGGGACAGGCAGCGGGGAGACCCAGTACTTC. Protein product: CASGLAGTGSGETQYF.

The CDR3 loop reads CASSQGTSPDTQYF. CDR3 bases: TGCGCCAGCAGCCAGGGGACTAGCCCAGATACGCAGTATTTT. The chain uses TRBV5-1 and TRBJ2-3, with 9 bases lining up with TRBD2. The CDR3 is 14 residues long. Looked up from germline, CDR1 is SGHRS and CDR2 is YFSETQ. The junction had 4 bases not matched to a gene; V was cut back by 4 bases and J by 4 bases.

The chain carries TRBV3-1 (or the pseudogene TRBV3-2) and TRBJ1-5; D call uncertain. V was trimmed by 2 bases and J by 6 bases, leaving 8 bases between them. The germline V gene has CDR1 LGHDT and CDR2 YNNKEL (reference sequence). The CDR3 is 13 amino acids. CDR3 DNA: TGTGCCAGCAGCCAAATGTCCAGTCAGCCCCAGCATTTT. Protein sequence: CASSQMSSQPQHF.

The chain couples TRBV6-5 to TRBJ2-7; D not resolved. The CDR3 loop spans 13 amino acids. The germline gives CDR1 MNHEY, CDR2 SVGAGI. The ends were cut back, 7 bases at V and 5 bases at J, with 15 bases in the middle. The CDR3 spells CASTDDTTDEQYV. In DNA form, the CDR3 reads TGTGCCAGCACCGATGACACAACGGACGAGCAGTACGTC.

V and J are TRBV6-6 and TRBJ1-1; D is unclear. V was pared by 2 bases and J by 1 base, with 11 bases between. Germline V gene data show CDR1 as MNHNY and CDR2 as SVGAGI (reference sequence). The length of the CDR3 is 15 residues. CDR3 loop: CASSYHRPENTEAFF. CDR3 in DNA: TGTGCCAGCAGTTACCACAGACCTGAGAACACTGAAGCTTTCTTT.

This clone came up a few times. The J gene is TRBJ2-3, the V gene TRBV6-4; D call uncertain. V lost 2 bases and J 1 base, leaving 10 bases between the germline ends. The germline gives CDR1 MRHNA, CDR2 SNTAGT. This CDR3 has 15 amino acids. Here the CDR3 DNA reads TGTGCCAGCAGTGACGCGTACGGTGGCACAGATACGCAGTATTTT. This translates into CASSDAYGGTDTQYF.

The chain employs TRBV9 and TRBJ2-7; tentatively, D is TRBD2 (6 bases). The CDR3 is made up of 13 amino acids. V was trimmed by 3 bases and J by 3 bases, leaving 10 bases between them. Per germline, CDR1 SGDLS and CDR2 YYNGEE. The DNA of the CDR3 is TGTGCCAGCAGCGGGGGGGAGCACTACGAGCAGTACTTC. This gives the protein CASSGGEHYEQYF.

The J gene is TRBJ2-5, the V gene TRBV2; 7 nucleotides agree with TRBD1. The germline V gene has CDR1 SNHLY and CDR2 FYNNEI. This CDR3 is built from 15 residues. J gave up 4 bases and V 6 bases, and 11 bases lay outside the gene matches. The CDR3 reads CASRDRGQIRETQYF. The DNA of the CDR3 is TGTGCCAGCAGGGATCGGGGACAGATCCGAGAGACCCAGTACTTC.